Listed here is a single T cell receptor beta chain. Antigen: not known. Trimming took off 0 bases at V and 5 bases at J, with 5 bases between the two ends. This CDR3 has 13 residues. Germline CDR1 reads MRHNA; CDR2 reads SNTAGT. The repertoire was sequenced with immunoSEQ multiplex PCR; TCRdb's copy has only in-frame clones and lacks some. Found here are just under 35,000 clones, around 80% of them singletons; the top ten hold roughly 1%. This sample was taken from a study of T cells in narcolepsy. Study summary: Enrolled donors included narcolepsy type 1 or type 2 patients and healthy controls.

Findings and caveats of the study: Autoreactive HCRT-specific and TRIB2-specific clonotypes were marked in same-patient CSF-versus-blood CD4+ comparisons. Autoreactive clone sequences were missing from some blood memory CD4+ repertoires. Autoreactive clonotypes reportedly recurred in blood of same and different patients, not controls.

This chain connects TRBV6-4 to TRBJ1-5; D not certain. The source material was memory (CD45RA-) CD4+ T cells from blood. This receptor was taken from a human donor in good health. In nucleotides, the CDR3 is TGTGCCAGCAGTGACTCCTCCTATCAGCCCCAGCATTTT. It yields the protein CASSDSSYQPQHF.